The clone carrying this T cell receptor (beta chain) showed up just a few times. Its cognate antigen is unknown. The CDR3 contains 12 residues. Per the germline V gene, CDR1 is DFQATT and CDR2 is SNEGSKA (reference sequence). Deletions cut 5 bases from V and 8 bases from J, with 15 bases between. The source of the sample is a study of response to subunit inactivated influenza vaccine. Study-level results: It was the authors' suggestion that each seasonal influenza vaccination recruits few new T cells.

TCRdb re-called the RT-PCR reads through MiXCR, storing one row per CDR3 protein. The sample comprises almost 250,000 distinct CDR3 sequences, 9.5% to 15% of which are singletons, and approximately 8.4% rests with the top ten. Specimen: non-naive T cells sorted from PBMCs, collected 14 to 15 days before vaccination. V gene TRBV20-1 combines with J gene TRBJ1-2, with D unclear. The source is a man in his forties or fifties who received an inactivated influenza vaccine. This chain's CDR3 is CSAGSLSGGYTF. The CDR3 nucleotides are TGCAGTGCTGGGAGTTTGTCTGGGGGCTACACCTTC.